This section outlines one TCR beta chain sequence together with its context. Its antigen is still unknown. Profiled with immunoSEQ multiplex PCR; TCRdb holds only in-frame clones, not every one. The sample comprises 60,000 or so clones, 94% of which are singletons, and 15% to 20% rests with the top ten. These data originate in a study of OX40 agonist ivuxolimab in advanced cancers. Study-wide background: From roughly 23 to 90 years was the age range, with a mean of roughly 59 years, and around 83% were male. About 42% of patients had received prior checkpoint inhibitor therapy.

Study results and limitations: It was not determined which antigens were specifically recognized by the peripheral T cells that had undergone clonal expansion. There were, on average, more expanded clones in CD8+ T cells than in CD4+.

The junction had 1 base not matched to a gene; V was cut back by 3 bases and J by 5 bases. Germline CDR1 LNHDA, CDR2 SQIVND (reference sequence). This CDR3 spans 14 amino acids. The sequence was collected from an adult with an advanced solid tumor such as melanoma, head and neck, liver or kidney cancer. Sequencing used CD4+ or CD8+ T cells sorted from blood, obtained in a trial of the OX40 agonist ivuxolimab. The genes are TRBV19 and TRBJ1-2; TRBD1 matches 12 bases. CDR3 amino acids: CASSMGQGAYGYTF. CDR3 bases: TGTGCCAGTAGTATGGGACAGGGGGCGTATGGCTACACCTTC.